Presented here are 18 T cell receptor beta chains from one specimen sequenced in a study of OX40 agonist ivuxolimab in advanced cancers. Sequencing used immunoSEQ multiplex PCR; TCRdb keeps in-frame clones, though not all of them. This sample has roughly 70,000 clones; around four fifths occur once, and the top ten carry approximately 0.38%. The sample in question was CD4+ or CD8+ T cells sorted from blood, obtained in a trial of the OX40 agonist ivuxolimab. These receptors all stem from an adult with an advanced solid tumor such as melanoma, head and neck, liver or kidney cancer.

The rearrangement links TRBV4-1 to TRBJ2-6; a weak D match, TRBD1 (6 bases). V was cut by 2 bases and J by 1 base, with 15 bases left in between. Germline V gene sequence: CDR1 MGHRA, CDR2 YSYEKL. CDR3 length: 18 residues. The chain's CDR3 is CASSQSSGQTSGANVLTF. The CDR3 DNA is TGCGCCAGCAGCCAATCTTCGGGACAAACGTCTGGGGCCAACGTCCTGACTTTC.

This clone was seen only a few times. The rearrangement links TRBV27 to TRBJ1-2; 8 bases are a match to TRBD1. Unmatched junction bases numbered 14, after V lost 7 bases and J lost 4 bases. Germline V gives CDR1 MNHEY, CDR2 SMNVEV (reference sequence). The CDR3 spans 16 residues. Here the CDR3 reads CASKTIDRGEGYGYTF. In nucleotides, the CDR3 is TGTGCCAGCAAAACTATCGACAGGGGAGAAGGCTATGGCTACACCTTC.

Comment on this clone: The same CDR3 is also encoded by other DNA sequences in this sample. The gene calls are TRBV19 and TRBJ2-2; the D gene is possibly TRBD2 (5 bases). The ends were cut back, 2 bases at V and 5 bases at J, with 12 bases in the middle. Per the germline V gene, CDR1 is LNHDA and CDR2 is SQIVND (reference sequence). The CDR3 covers 15 residues. The CDR3 protein is CASSIRSRGTGELFF. CDR3 nucleotides: TGTGCCAGTAGTATACGAAGTCGGGGAACCGGGGAGCTGTTTTTT.

V gene TRBV28 combines with J gene TRBJ1-1; 8 nucleotides align to TRBD1. With 6 bases clipped from V and 4 bases from J, the junction kept 13 bases outside the gene matches. Looked up from germline, CDR1 is MDHEN and CDR2 is SYDVKM. The CDR3 sequence is 16 residues long. The CDR3 DNA follows: TGTGCCAGCAGGGACAGGGACGGCCCCACGGGCACTGAAGCTTTCTTT. Its translation: CASRDRDGPTGTEAFF.

The CDR3 spells CASSVAASGKDEQFF. CDR3 DNA sequence: TGTGCCAGCAGCGTAGCGGCTAGCGGGAAGGATGAGCAGTTCTTC. V gene TRBV9 combines with J gene TRBJ2-1; TRBD2 agrees at 9 bases. The CDR3 is 15 amino acids. Trimming took 0 bases from V and 8 from J; bases not matched to a gene: 6. Germline-derived CDR1 and CDR2 are SGDLS and YYNGEE.

The chain carries TRBV7-2 and TRBJ2-5; a weak D match, TRBD1 (5 bases). The CDR3 loop spans 14 amino acids. Germline-derived CDR1 and CDR2 are SGHTA and FQGNSA. Trimming removed 3 bases at V and 1 base at J, with 9 bases between. CDR3 protein: CASSFTGTQETQYF. CDR3 sequence (DNA): TGTGCCAGCAGCTTCACAGGTACCCAAGAGACCCAGTACTTC.

The rearrangement links TRBV5-4 to TRBJ1-4; 8 bases are a match to TRBD1. The trim removed 4 bases at V and 2 bases at J, leaving 4 bases unmatched. Looked up from germline, CDR1 is SGHNT and CDR2 is YYREEE (reference sequence). This CDR3 spans 15 amino acids. The CDR3 loop reads CASSLDRGTNEKLFF. CDR3 coding DNA: TGTGCCAGCAGCCTCGACAGGGGCACTAATGAAAAACTGTTTTTT.

This rearrangement joins TRBV7-8 to TRBJ1-1; D unresolved. Trimming cost V 1 base and J 0 bases, with 12 bases left between them. This CDR3 is 16 amino acids long. Per germline, CDR1 SGHVS and CDR2 FQNEAQ. CDR3: CASSLVGFPMNTEAFF. CDR3 DNA sequence: TGTGCCAGCAGCTTAGTTGGATTCCCCATGAACACTGAAGCTTTCTTT.

The J gene is TRBJ2-2, the V gene TRBV19, with unresolved D. The V gene's germline CDR1 is LNHDA and CDR2 SQIVND (reference sequence). Trimming pared 9 bases from V and 2 bases from J, leaving 16 bases between. This CDR3 region has 15 residues. The CDR3 DNA reads as TGTGCCAGCAAAGAGGACGGACGAAACACCGGGGAGCTGTTTTTT. Its protein is CASKEDGRNTGELFF.

This rearrangement joins TRBV9 to TRBJ2-3, with 10 bases lining up with TRBD2. The CDR3 has 18 amino acids. The V and J ends lost 3 bases and 4 bases, in that order; junction bases with no gene match: 14. Germline loops: CDR1 SGDLS, CDR2 YYNGEE. Here the CDR3 reads CASSALVTPSGSPDTQYF. DNA for the CDR3: TGTGCCAGCAGCGCCTTGGTCACCCCTAGCGGGAGTCCAGATACGCAGTATTTT.

There are a few counts of this clone. The rearrangement links TRBV30 to TRBJ1-2; D is unresolved. This CDR3 comprises 11 residues. The germline V gene encodes CDR1 GTSNPN and CDR2 SVGIG (reference sequence). V dropped 2 bases and J dropped 8 bases, with 9 bases sitting between them. The CDR3 coding sequence is TGTGCCTGGAGTCCCGGGGTAGGCTACACCTTC. This encodes CAWSPGVGYTF.

This clone was detected only once. This rearrangement joins TRBV7-9 to TRBJ2-1; D unclear. Germline CDR1 SEHNR, CDR2 FQNEAQ (reference sequence). The CDR3 extends over 14 amino acids. The V gene lost 7 bases and the J gene lost 0 bases, with 10 bases spanning the gap. CDR3: CASIGVFSYNEQFF. DNA of the CDR3: TGTGCCAGCATTGGGGTCTTCTCCTACAATGAGCAGTTCTTC.

V and J are TRBV12-5 and TRBJ1-1, with TRBD1 identical over 8 bases. CDR1 LGHNT and CDR2 FRNRAP come from the germline V gene. V dropped 7 bases and J dropped 1; count of bases not matched to a gene: 5. There are 14 residues in the CDR3. DNA of the CDR3: TGTGCTAGTGCCCTCGGGACAGGGAACACTGAAGCTTTCTTT. Its protein product is CASALGTGNTEAFF. Full variable domain (missing parts from reference TRBV12-5 and TRBJ1-1): DARVTQTPRHKVTEMGQEVTMRCQPILGHNTVFWYRQTMMQGLELLAYFRNRAPLDDSGMPKDRFSAEMPDATLATLKIQPSEPRDSAVYFCASALGTGNTEAFFGQGTRLTVV.

V gene TRBV21-1 combines with J gene TRBJ1-5. TRBV21-1 is a documented pseudogene. This CDR3 is 16 amino acids long. As DNA, the CDR3 is TGTGCCAGCAGCAGGTGGAGGGGGAGCAGCAATCAGCCCCAGCATTTT. Its translation: CASSRWRGSSNQPQHF.

The chain carries TRBV5-1 and TRBJ1-3; 8 nucleotides line up with TRBD1. The CDR3 loop spans 16 amino acids. In germline, CDR1 is SGHRS, CDR2 YFSETQ. V lost 3 bases to trimming and J lost 3 bases; unmatched junction nucleotides: 8. CDR3 residues: CASSSTGANFGNTIYF. The CDR3, as DNA: TGCGCCAGCAGCTCGACAGGGGCCAACTTTGGAAACACCATATATTTT.

The chain employs TRBV9 and TRBJ1-1; D unclear. The germline CDR1 and CDR2 sequences are SGDLS and YYNGEE. The CDR3 consists of 13 residues. Trimming removed 4 bases at V and 2 bases at J, with 9 bases between. CDR3 sequence: CASSQTRNTEAFF. CDR3 in DNA: TGTGCCAGCAGCCAGACAAGAAACACTGAAGCTTTCTTT.

The genes are TRBV12-5 and TRBJ1-5; tentatively, D is TRBD1 (5 bases). V was trimmed by 0 bases and J by 2 bases, leaving 14 bases between them. Germline CDR1 and CDR2: LGHNT and FRNRAP. The length of the CDR3 is 17 residues. The CDR3 DNA sequence: TGTGCTAGTGGTTTGGTAACTCCAGGGAAGGGCAATCAGCCCCAGCATTTT. Encoded protein: CASGLVTPGKGNQPQHF.

This chain connects TRBV7-2 to TRBJ1-5, with D unresolved. Germline loops: CDR1 SGHTA, CDR2 FQGNSA. The CDR3 sequence is 14 residues long. V lost 3 bases to trimming and J lost 2 bases, with 8 bases between them. The CDR3 region is CASSFRSGNQPQHF. The CDR3 DNA sequence: TGTGCCAGCAGCTTCCGTTCGGGCAATCAGCCCCAGCATTTT.